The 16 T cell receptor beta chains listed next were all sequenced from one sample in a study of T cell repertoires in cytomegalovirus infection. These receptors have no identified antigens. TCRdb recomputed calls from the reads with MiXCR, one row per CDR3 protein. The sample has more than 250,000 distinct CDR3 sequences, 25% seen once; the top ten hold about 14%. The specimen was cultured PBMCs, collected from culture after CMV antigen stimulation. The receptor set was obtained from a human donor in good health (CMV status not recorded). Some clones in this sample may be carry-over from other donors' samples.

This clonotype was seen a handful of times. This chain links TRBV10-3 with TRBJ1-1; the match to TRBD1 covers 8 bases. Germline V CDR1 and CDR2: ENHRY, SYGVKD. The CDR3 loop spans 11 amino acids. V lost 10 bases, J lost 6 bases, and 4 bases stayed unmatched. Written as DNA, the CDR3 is TGTGCCACCCAGGGGGCCTCTGAAGCTTTCTTT. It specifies CATQGASEAFF.

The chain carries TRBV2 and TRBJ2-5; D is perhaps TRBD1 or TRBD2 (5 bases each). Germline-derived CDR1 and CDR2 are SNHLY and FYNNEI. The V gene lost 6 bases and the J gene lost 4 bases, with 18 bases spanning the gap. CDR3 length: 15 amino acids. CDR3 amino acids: CASRRVREIGETQYF. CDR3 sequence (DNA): TGTGCCAGCAGGAGGGTCAGGGAAATCGGAGAGACCCAGTACTTC.

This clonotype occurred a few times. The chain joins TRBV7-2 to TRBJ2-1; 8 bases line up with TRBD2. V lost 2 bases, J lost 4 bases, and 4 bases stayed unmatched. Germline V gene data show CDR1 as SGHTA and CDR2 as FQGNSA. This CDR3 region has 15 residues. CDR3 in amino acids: CASSLLASGYNEQFF. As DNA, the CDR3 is TGTGCCAGCAGCTTATTGGCTAGCGGGTACAATGAGCAGTTCTTC.

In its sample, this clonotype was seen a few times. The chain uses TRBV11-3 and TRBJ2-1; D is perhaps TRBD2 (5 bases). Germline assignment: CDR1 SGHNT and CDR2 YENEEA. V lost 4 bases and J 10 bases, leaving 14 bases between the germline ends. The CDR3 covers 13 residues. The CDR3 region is CASSYRVEGEQFF. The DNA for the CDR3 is TGTGCCAGCAGCTATAGGGTCGAGGGCGAGCAGTTCTTC.

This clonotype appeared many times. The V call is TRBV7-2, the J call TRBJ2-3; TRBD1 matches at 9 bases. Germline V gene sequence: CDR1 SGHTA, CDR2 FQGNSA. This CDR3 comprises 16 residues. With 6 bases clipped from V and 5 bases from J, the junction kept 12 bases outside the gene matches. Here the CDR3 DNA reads TGTGCCAGCAGGATCCTTGGACAGGGGACAGGAGATACGCAGTATTTT. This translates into CASRILGQGTGDTQYF.

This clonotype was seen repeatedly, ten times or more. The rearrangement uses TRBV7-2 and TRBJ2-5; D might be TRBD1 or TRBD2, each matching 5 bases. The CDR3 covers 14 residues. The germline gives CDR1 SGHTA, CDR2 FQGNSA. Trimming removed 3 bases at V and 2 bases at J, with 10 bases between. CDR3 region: CASSFDEGQETQYF. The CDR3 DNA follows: TGTGCCAGCAGCTTTGACGAGGGGCAAGAGACCCAGTACTTC.

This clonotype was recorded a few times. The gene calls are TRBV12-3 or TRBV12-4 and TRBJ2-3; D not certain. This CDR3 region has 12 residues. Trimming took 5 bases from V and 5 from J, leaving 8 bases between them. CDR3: CASSQTEDTQYF. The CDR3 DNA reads TGTGCCAGCAGTCAGACGGAAGATACGCAGTATTTT.

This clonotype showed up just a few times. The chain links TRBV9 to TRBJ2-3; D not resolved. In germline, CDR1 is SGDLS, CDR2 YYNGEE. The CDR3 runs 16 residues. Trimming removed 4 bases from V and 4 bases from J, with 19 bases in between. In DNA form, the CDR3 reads TGTGCCAGCAGCCCCCCTGGTGCACACACAGCAGATACGCAGTATTTT. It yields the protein CASSPPGAHTADTQYF. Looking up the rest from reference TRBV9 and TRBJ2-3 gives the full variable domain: DSGVTQTPKHLITATGQRVTLRCSPRSGDLSVYWYQQSLDQGLQFLIQYYNGEERAKGNILERFSAQQFPDLHSELNLSSLELGDSALYFCASSPPGAHTADTQYFGPGTRLTVL.

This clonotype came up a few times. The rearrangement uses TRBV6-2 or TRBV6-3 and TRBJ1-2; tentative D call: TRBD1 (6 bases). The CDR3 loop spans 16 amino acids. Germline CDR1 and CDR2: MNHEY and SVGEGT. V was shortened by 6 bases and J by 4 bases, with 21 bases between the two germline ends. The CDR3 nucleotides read TGTGCCAGCAGGCCGGGGGCAGGGACGACCCGCTATGGCTACACCTTC. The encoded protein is CASRPGAGTTRYGYTF.

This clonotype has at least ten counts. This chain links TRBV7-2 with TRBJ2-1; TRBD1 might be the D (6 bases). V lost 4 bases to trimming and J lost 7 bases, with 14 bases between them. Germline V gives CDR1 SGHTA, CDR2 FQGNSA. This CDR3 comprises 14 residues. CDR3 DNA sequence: TGTGCCAGCAGCTCCAAAACAGGGTGGAATGAGCAGTTCTTC. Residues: CASSSKTGWNEQFF.

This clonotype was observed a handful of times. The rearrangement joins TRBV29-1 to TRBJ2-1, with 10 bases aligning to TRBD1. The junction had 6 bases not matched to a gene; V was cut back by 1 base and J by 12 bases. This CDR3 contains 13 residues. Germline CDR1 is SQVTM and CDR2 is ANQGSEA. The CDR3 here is CSVEGQGAAAQFF. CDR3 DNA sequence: TGCAGCGTTGAAGGACAGGGGGCTGCTGCGCAGTTCTTC.

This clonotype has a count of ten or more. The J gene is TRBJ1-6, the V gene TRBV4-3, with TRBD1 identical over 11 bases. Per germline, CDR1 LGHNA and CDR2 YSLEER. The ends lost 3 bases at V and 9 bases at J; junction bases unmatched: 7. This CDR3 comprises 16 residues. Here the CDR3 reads CASSQASGTGGSPLHF. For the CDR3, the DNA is TGCGCCAGCAGCCAGGCCTCCGGGACAGGGGGTTCACCCCTCCACTTT.

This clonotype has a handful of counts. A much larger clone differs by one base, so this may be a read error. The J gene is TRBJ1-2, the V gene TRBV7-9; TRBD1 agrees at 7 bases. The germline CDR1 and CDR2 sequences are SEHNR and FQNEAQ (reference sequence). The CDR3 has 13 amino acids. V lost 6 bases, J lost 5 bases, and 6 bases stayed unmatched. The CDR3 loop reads CASRQTGNYGYTF. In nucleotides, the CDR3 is TGTGCCAGCAGGCAGACAGGGAATTATGGCTACACCTTC.

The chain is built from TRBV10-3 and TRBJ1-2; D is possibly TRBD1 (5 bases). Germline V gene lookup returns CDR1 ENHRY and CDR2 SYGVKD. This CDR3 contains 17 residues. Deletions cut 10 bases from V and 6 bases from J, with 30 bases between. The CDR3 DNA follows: TGTGCCACCCGAAAGCCCCCGGGTATGGCAGGGACGGATGGCTACACCTTC. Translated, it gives CATRKPPGMAGTDGYTF.

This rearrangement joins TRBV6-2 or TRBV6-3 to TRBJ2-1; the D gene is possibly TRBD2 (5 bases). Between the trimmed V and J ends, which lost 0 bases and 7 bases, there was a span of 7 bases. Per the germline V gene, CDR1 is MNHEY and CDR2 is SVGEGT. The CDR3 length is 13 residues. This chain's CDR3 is CASSYSRLNEQFF. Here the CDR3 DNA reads TGTGCCAGCAGTTACTCGAGACTAAATGAGCAGTTCTTC.

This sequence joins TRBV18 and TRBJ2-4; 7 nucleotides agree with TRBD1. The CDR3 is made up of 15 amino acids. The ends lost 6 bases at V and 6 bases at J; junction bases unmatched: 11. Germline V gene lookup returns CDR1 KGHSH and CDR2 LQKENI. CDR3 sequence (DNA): TGTGCCAGCTCCAAGGGCGAGAGACAGGGAAACATTCAGTACTTC. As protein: CASSKGERQGNIQYF. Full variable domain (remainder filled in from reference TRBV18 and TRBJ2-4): NAGVMQNPRHLVRRRGQEARLRCSPMKGHSHVYWYRQLPEEGLKFMVYLQKENIIDESGMPKERFSAEFPKEGPSILRIQQVVRGDSAAYFCASSKGERQGNIQYFGAGTRLSVL.